A single sample gave rise to the 7 T cell receptor beta chains below, sequenced in a study of T cell responses to AZD1222 COVID-19 vaccine. Clones were read by immunoSEQ multiplex PCR, and TCRdb kept only the in-frame ones, dropping some. This sample has 120,000 or so clones, with approximately 90% found just once. Specimen: peripheral blood, collected on day 0 of AZD1222 vaccination. These receptors all stem from an adult in good health.

The chain combines TRBV29-1 with TRBJ2-3, with D possibly TRBD1 on 6 matching bases. Trimming stripped 0 bases from V and 5 bases from J, with 15 bases between. In germline, CDR1 is SQVTM, CDR2 ANQGSEA. The CDR3 length is 15 residues. The CDR3 protein is CSVEDQGGGIDTQYF. The CDR3 DNA sequence: TGCAGCGTTGAAGATCAAGGGGGTGGGATAGATACGCAGTATTTT.

The chain combines TRBV2 with TRBJ1-3, with D possibly matching TRBD1 (5 bases). CDR3 length equals 14 residues. Germline CDR1 is SNHLY and CDR2 is FYNNEI. The V and J ends lost 6 bases and 2 bases respectively, with 11 bases between them. The CDR3 region has the DNA TGTGCCAGCAGCTTCGGGACGCCTGGAAACACCATATATTTT. This codes for CASSFGTPGNTIYF.

This sequence joins TRBV28 and TRBJ2-7; D tentatively fits TRBD1 or TRBD2 (5 bases each). V was trimmed by 5 bases and J by 5 bases, leaving 13 bases between them. CDR1 and CDR2 (germline): MDHEN, SYDVKM. CDR3 length: 13 residues. CDR3 residues: CASSLAGANEQYF. In DNA, the CDR3 is TGTGCCAGCAGTCTAGCCGGGGCAAACGAGCAGTACTTC.

CDR3 region: CASSLVSNGLSYNEQFF. CDR3 DNA sequence: TGTGCCAGCAGCTTAGTCAGCAACGGGCTCTCCTACAATGAGCAGTTCTTC. The chain uses TRBV7-2 and TRBJ2-1; no reliable D call. Looked up from germline, CDR1 is SGHTA and CDR2 is FQGNSA. V dropped 1 base and J dropped 0 bases, with 13 bases sitting between them. The CDR3 covers 17 residues.

CDR3 DNA sequence: TGCGCCAGCAGCTTGGTCCCTAGGGGAGGCGGTACCGCAGATACGCAGTATTTT. Translating it yields CASSLVPRGGGTADTQYF. V and J are TRBV5-1 and TRBJ2-3; tentative D call: TRBD2 (6 bases). The length of the CDR3 is 18 residues. Germline lookup yields CDR1 SGHRS and CDR2 YFSETQ. V shed 0 bases and J shed 4 bases, with 21 bases lying between them.

The chain joins TRBV10-1 to TRBJ2-1; D is perhaps TRBD1 (6 bases). This CDR3 spans 15 amino acids. V dropped 0 bases and J dropped 4 bases, with 10 bases sitting between them. Germline lookup yields CDR1 WNHNN and CDR2 SYGVQD (reference sequence). The CDR3: CASSESGTPYNEQFF. For the CDR3, the DNA is TGCGCCAGCAGTGAGTCGGGGACACCTTACAATGAGCAGTTCTTC.

The chain has TRBV28 and TRBJ2-5; 7 bases are a match to TRBD2. V trimming: 6 bases; J trimming: 9 bases; junction bases outside the gene matches: 10. This CDR3 is 13 amino acids long. Germline V gene lookup returns CDR1 MDHEN and CDR2 SYDVKM. For the CDR3, the DNA is TGTGCCAGCAGACTCGGACTAGAAATCTCCCAGTACTTC. Its protein product is CASRLGLEISQYF.